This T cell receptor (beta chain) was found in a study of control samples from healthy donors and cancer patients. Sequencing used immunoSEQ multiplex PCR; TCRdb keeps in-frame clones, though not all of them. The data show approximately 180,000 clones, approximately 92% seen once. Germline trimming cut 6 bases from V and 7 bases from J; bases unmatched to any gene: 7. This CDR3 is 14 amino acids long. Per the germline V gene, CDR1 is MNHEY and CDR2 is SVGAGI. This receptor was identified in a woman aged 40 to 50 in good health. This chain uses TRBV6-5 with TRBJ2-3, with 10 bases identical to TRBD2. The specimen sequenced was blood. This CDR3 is CASRSAGGPNTQYF. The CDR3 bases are TGTGCCAGCAGATCAGCGGGGGGGCCAAATACGCAGTATTTT.